This TCR beta chain was documented in a study of blood T cell repertoires in COVID-19. The CDR3 has 14 residues. After removal of 5 bases from V and 5 bases from J, the junction contained 4 bases not matched to a gene. Germline CDR1 SGHDT, CDR2 YYEEEE. Using immunoSEQ multiplex PCR, the repertoire was profiled, and TCRdb retains in-frame clones only, with some absent. The repertoire holds 70,000 to 100,000 clones, with almost 90% as singletons. The TCR originated in a woman of 80 years or more with active or convalescent COVID-19. This chain links TRBV5-6 with TRBJ1-5; 10 bases map to TRBD1. Material for sequencing was peripheral blood. CDR3 sequence reads: CASSPGTGDQPQHF. The CDR3, as DNA: TGTGCCAGCAGTCCCGGGACAGGGGATCAGCCCCAGCATTTT.